This note documents a single T cell receptor (beta chain) sequence. Its target is not known. Trimming took 3 bases from V and 5 from J; bases not matched to a gene: 9. There are 15 residues in the CDR3. Germline V gene sequence: CDR1 KGHSH, CDR2 LQKENI. The authors prepared the TCRbeta library with unique molecular identifiers. MiXCR, applied by TCRdb to the PCR reads, yields one record per CDR3 protein. The sample holds about 980,000 distinct CDR3 sequences, 25% to 35% seen once. This sample is part of a study of T-cell reconstitution after alpha-beta-depleted transplantation in children. Study-level points and caveats: Expanded clones from the graft, numbering several hundred, reportedly supplied alpha-beta T cells about two months after transplant. In some patients, recipient T cells and intrathymic progenitors surviving conditioning explained high day-60 diversity.

The chain has TRBV18 and TRBJ2-5; 7 bases are a match to TRBD1. Sample: PBMCs, mostly from graft donor cells, taken 360 days after TCRalphabeta/CD19-depleted stem cell transplant. This clonotype was sampled from a boy under two years old who had a stem cell transplant for SCID, so the T cells may come from the graft donor. In DNA form, the CDR3 reads TGTGCCAGCTCACCCCAAAGACAGGGAACGGAGACCCAGTACTTC. Its translation: CASSPQRQGTETQYF.